Given below is one T cell receptor beta chain in context. This clonotype was seen repeatedly, ten times or more. What this receptor recognizes is not known. Base qualities are not provided; no much larger clone lies one nucleotide away. The TCR beta CDR3 regions were amplified from RNA transcripts. The TCR CDR3 was subjected to a first round of RT-PCR using the HTBI primer set and the Qiagen OneStep RT-PCR kit. The libraries were constructed in a second round of multiplex PCR and then size-selected and purified. Libraries were sequenced paired-end with 100 bp reads on an Illumina HiSeq2000. In the original analysis: SOAPnuke was used to process the raw data, with reads discarded if the reads contained adapters or uncalled bases, had a mean Phred below 15, or lacked an exact constant-primer or identifier match. COPE v1.2.5 was used to merge the high-quality paired reads, and each unique nucleotide sequence was defined as a clonotype. MiTCR v1.1 was used to align clonotypes to the IMGT TRBV, TRBD and TRBJ reference segments. The analysis included only V-J combinations with a frequency above 0.0001, which together covered 99% to 99.2% of the repertoires. A TCS score was defined as the ratio between F50 (clonal expansion) and ExV (chaos), using BLOSUM62-based TCRdist between CDR3 peptides within each V-J. Welch's t-statistics and random forest reduced just over 500 V-J features to 13, which were used in a naive Bayes classifier (R e1071). TCRdb cleaned the public reads at Q25 with fastp, built clones with MiXCR and kept in-frame beta chains. Duplicate CDR3 protein sequences are folded into a single record with the most common DNA and genes. TCRdb's processing, not the authors' own work, is the source of the V and J calls. The sample table lists fewer than 850,000 distinct CDR3 sequences, roughly 17% of them with a count of one. Of the sample, roughly 15% falls within the top ten clones.

This sample is drawn from a study of T cells in Graves' hyperthyroidism and ophthalmopathy (dated by TCRdb to between 2017 and 2020). About the investigation overall: Peripheral blood was collected at initial diagnosis, before any treatment. An independent validation cohort of under 20 hyperthyroidism patients and 17 patients who later progressed to ophthalmopathy tested prospective prediction of ophthalmopathy. According to the paper, TCR Vbeta CDR3 sequencing was carried out on roughly 130 peripheral blood samples, which came from fewer than 50 ophthalmopathy, under 85 hyperthyroidism and roughly 17 progressor patients. To identify TCR V-J signatures that set the groups apart, the researchers used a discovery cohort of about a hundred patients, made up of around 42 with Graves' ophthalmopathy and some 55 with stable Graves' hyperthyroidism. The 100 discovery patients were randomly divided into training and test sets at a 7:3 ratio. After blood sampling, hyperthyroidism patients were treated with methimazole at a starting dose of 30 mg daily, and ophthalmopathy patients were treated with high-dose intravenous methylprednisolone. The study also compared thyroid tissue and blood T-cell repertoires from several Graves' hyperthyroidism patients.

The paper as a whole reports these results and caveats: In validation, the model predicted progression to ophthalmopathy a median of approximately 6.6 months before onset, with approximately 68% sensitivity and about 75% specificity. No statistical method was used to set the sample size in advance, and investigators knew the group allocation. Most expanded thyroid clonotypes (frequency above 0.001) were also found in blood, which suggests that blood repertoires may mirror thyroid immune responses. A model built on a 13 V-J signature distinguished ophthalmopathy from stable hyperthyroidism, reaching around 87% sensitivity and about 81% specificity in cross-validation and 80%/75% in testing.

From the germline V gene, CDR1 is MDHEN and CDR2 is SYDVKM. The CDR3 contains 15 residues, cysteine and phenylalanine counted. Only CDR3 DNA is held: 45 bases, read in frame from base 1. The junction shows trimming of 8 bases on V and 7 bases on J, plus 21 bases between the germline ends. A patient counted as having stable Graves' hyperthyroidism if no progression to ophthalmopathy occurred over 18 months of follow-up. Hyperthyroidism patients were newly diagnosed, had a disease duration of under 2 months, and were aged 18 to 65 years. The study excluded patients with uncontrolled infections, other autoimmune diseases, pregnancy or lactation. Diagnoses relied on clinical symptoms, serum thyroxine and TRAb, thyroid ultrasound and orbital computed tomography. PBMCs were separated from 10 ml of fresh peripheral blood using Ficoll-Paque density gradient centrifugation. Total RNA was extracted using Trizol reagent, and RNA quality was assessed on an Agilent 2100 Bioanalyzer.

The sequence joins TRBV28 to TRBJ1-5; the D gene is perhaps TRBD1, on 6 matching bases. Sequencing was carried out using blood. This TCR was sampled from a man aged 50 to 59 with Graves' hyperthyroidism. This receptor carries the CDR3 CASAPYTGMGQPQHF. The DNA reads as follows: TGTGCCAGCGCGCCCTATACAGGGATGGGGCAGCCCCAGCATTTT.